Given below is one T cell receptor beta chain in context. This clonotype has more than one count but fewer than ten. Its target antigen remains unknown. Base quality data are lacking; no much larger clone is found one base away. This specimen comes from a study of identical twins (dated by TCRdb to the mid-2010s). The study in broad terms: The study deep-sequenced TCR alpha and beta repertoires from monozygotic twins, unrelated adults of various ages and cord blood to test whether fetal clonotypes persist. Replicate twin experiments were performed at different times using different library preparation protocols to rule out contamination. The paper as a whole reports these results and caveats: Zero-insertion analyses could be partly confounded by invariant T cells such as MAIT and iNKT, although diverse VJ usage argued against such confounding for most clonotypes. Conclusions relied on cross-sectional statistical analysis, since the same donors could not be followed over many years. Fewer insertions were carried by abundant cord blood beta clonotypes, a similar but weaker trend appeared in young adult naive repertoires, and no such trend appeared in memory repertoires. In monozygotic twins, out-of-frame TCR alpha sharing was systematically underestimated by recombination models, although the models agreed with sharing between unrelated individuals. In beta out-of-frame sequences, excess twin sharing was weaker, because having fewer shared sequences lowered the signal-to-noise ratio. Compared with coincidental sharing between unrelated individuals, an excess of low generation-probability sequences was observed among out-of-frame TCR alpha sequences shared between twins.

The CDR3 runs 20 residues from the cysteine to the phenylalanine. Just the 60-base CDR3 DNA is kept, in frame starting at base 1. A distance of 25 bases separates the germline ends of V and J, which lose 4 bases and 0 bases respectively. For CDR1 and CDR2, the germline V gene lists LGHNA and YSLEER. Libraries were constructed by 5' RACE. The data were produced on an Illumina HiSeq 2000. A universal primer binding site was introduced by template switching, and a unique molecular identifier was present in the final cDNA, enabling accurate counting of TCR cDNA molecules. Specific primers in the conserved constant-segment region were used to synthesize first-strand cDNA for the TCR alpha and beta chains. Each cDNA library was double barcoded, with a SMART-Mk sample barcode plus Illumina barcodes, to control for contamination. TruSeq adapter sequences and Illumina sample barcodes were added in two successive PCR steps. Sequencing of the TCR alpha and beta cDNA libraries was done on the Illumina HiSeq platform using custom primers. The original methods were these. Unique molecular identifiers were extracted from raw reads with MiGEC, and CDR3 positions were determined with MiXCR. For each individual, recombination models were inferred using an EM algorithm with the repgenHMM and IGoR tools. The tcR package in R was used for shared clonotype analysis, with sharing normalized by the product of cloneset sizes. To study raw recombination free of thymic and clonal selection effects, out-of-frame nonproductive sequences were analyzed. TCRdb redid the processing of the public reads, applying fastp at Q25 and MiXCR, and retained in-frame beta chains. Merged by CDR3 protein, the rows form single entries marked with the most common genes and DNA. The V and J calls come from TCRdb's annotation, not from the publication. In all, the sample holds a few hundred thousand distinct CDR3 sequences, and more than 9.5% of those were seen once. Jointly, the top ten make up about 4% of the sample.

Only healthy Caucasian donors were included. The twin cohort comprised three pairs of female monozygotic twins, all aged roughly 18 to 30 years. Using Miltenyi CD45RO+ enrichment and human naive T-cell isolation kits, memory (CD45RO+) and naive T cells were isolated from PBMC. The sample was also reused in another study, on yellow fever vaccine responses in identical twins. The second publication reports: According to the authors, in identical twins the way T cells responded to vaccination appeared partly convergent and partly personalized. The study precisely tracked vaccine-responding T cell clones in identical twins.

This sequence uses TRBV4-3 and TRBJ2-1, with TRBD2 as a weak D call on 5 bases. The sample comprised memory (CD45RO+) T cells sorted from blood. The cell subset or site tag for this specimen amounts to: CD45RO+ enriched T cells. This TCR was sampled from a woman between 18 and 30 years old in good health. The bases read TGCGCCAGCAGCCCCGAATCTGGGCTAGCCGGAATTGCCTCCTACAATGAGCAGTTCTTC. The resulting protein is CASSPESGLAGIASYNEQFF.